This T cell receptor beta chain is from a study of T cells in Graves' hyperthyroidism and ophthalmopathy. Points from the study as a whole: Model-based prediction identified ophthalmopathy a median roughly 5.9 months prior to its onset. Most clonotypes that expanded in the thyroid above 0.001 also showed up in blood.

Amplified TCR beta CDR3 regions came from RNA transcripts. HTBI primers were used for first-round RT-PCR of the TCR CDR3. Each CDR3 protein gets one entry after TCRdb re-called the multiplex PCR reads with MiXCR. The sample shows roughly 580,000 distinct CDR3 sequences, around 14% of them seen only once. V was pared by 7 bases and J by 2 bases, with 18 bases between. CDR1 and CDR2 from the germline V gene are LNHDA and SQIVND (reference sequence). This CDR3 contains 15 residues. This clonotype occurred many times. Its antigen is currently unknown. Patients were excluded for uncontrolled infection, other autoimmune disease, pregnancy or lactation.

Sequencing input: blood. The chain recombines TRBV19 with TRBJ2-7; D possibly corresponds to TRBD2 (7 bases). This TCR was sampled from a woman younger than 45 with Graves' hyperthyroidism that later progressed to Graves' ophthalmopathy. CDR3 in amino acids: CASTLRGGLAYEQYF. The CDR3 bases are TGTGCCAGTACCTTAAGGGGGGGCCTTGCCTACGAGCAGTACTTC.